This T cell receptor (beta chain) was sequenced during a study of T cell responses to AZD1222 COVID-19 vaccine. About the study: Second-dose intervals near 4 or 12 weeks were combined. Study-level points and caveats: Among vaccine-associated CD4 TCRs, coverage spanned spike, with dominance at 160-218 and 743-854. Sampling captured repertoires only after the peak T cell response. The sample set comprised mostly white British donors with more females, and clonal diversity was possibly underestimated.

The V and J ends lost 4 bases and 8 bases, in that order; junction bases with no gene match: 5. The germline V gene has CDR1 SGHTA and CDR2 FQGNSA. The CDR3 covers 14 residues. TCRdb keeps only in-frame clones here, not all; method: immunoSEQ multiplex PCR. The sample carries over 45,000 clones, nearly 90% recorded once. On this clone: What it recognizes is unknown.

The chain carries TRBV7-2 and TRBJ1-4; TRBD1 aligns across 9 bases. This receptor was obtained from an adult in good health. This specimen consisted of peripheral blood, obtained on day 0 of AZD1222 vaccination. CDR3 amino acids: CASSSQGAGEKLFF. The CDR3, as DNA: TGTGCCAGCAGCTCACAGGGGGCTGGGGAAAAACTGTTTTTT.